This record covers a single T cell receptor (beta chain). The table came from immunoSEQ multiplex PCR; TCRdb's copy has only in-frame clones and leaves some out. The sample yields thousands of clones, under 40% seen once. There were some 200,000 CFSE-labeled responder cells plated together with some 200,000 irradiated, violet-dye-labeled stimulator cells. These data belong to a study of graft-versus-host responses after intestinal transplantation. This sample comprised alloreactive CD8+ T cells from a mixed lymphocyte reaction culture, obtained before intestinal transplant. Subset reported: CFSE-low proliferating T cells sorted from roughly six-day pre-transplant mixed lymphocyte reaction (GvH or HvG direction). This clonotype was sampled from a human patient who received an intestinal transplant.

CDR3: CASSLGGSEYEQYF. CDR3 DNA: TGTGCCAGCAGCTTAGGCGGGTCCGAATACGAGCAGTACTTC. The chain couples TRBV7-9 to TRBJ2-7; D perhaps matches TRBD2 (5 bases). Germline V gene lookup returns CDR1 SEHNR and CDR2 FQNEAQ (reference sequence). This CDR3 contains 14 residues. Trimming removed 1 base from V and 4 bases from J, with 11 bases in between. Supplemented by reference TRBV7-9 and TRBJ2-7, the full variable domain reads DTGVSQNPRHKITKRGQNVTFRCDPISEHNRLYWYRQTLGQGPEFLTYFQNEAQLEKSRLLSDRFSAERPKGSFSTLEIQRTEQGDSAMYLCASSLGGSEYEQYFGPGTRLTVT.